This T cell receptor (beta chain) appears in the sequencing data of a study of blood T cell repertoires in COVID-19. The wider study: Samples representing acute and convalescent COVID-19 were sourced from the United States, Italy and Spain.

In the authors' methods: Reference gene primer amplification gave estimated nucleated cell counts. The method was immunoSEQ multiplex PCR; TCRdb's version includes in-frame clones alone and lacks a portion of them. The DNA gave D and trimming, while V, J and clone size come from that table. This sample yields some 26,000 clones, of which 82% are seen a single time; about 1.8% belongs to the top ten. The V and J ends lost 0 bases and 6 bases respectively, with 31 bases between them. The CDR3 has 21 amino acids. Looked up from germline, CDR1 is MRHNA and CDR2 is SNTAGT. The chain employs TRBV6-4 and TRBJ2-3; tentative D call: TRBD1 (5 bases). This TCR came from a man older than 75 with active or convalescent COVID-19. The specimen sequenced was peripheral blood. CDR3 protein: CASSDSGQGSHLGLEADTQYF. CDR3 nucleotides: TGTGCCAGCAGTGACTCGGGGCAGGGATCCCACCTCGGCCTGGAAGCCGATACGCAGTATTTT.